Listed below are T cell receptor beta chains from one sample, sequenced in a study of shared clonotypes between healthy human individuals. Method: immunoSEQ multiplex PCR; TCRdb's copy keeps in-frame clones and lacks some. Of some 660,000 clones listed, roughly 73% are singletons. Source material: memory CD4+ T cells sorted from blood. These TCRs come from a woman in her twenties or thirties in good health. The CDR3 runs from the conserved cysteine through the conserved F or W. D genes are given only for firm matches. A row's size may be missing; if present it is once, few, many or a size class.

J gene,clone size,V gene,D gene,CDR3 protein,CDR3 DNA
TRBJ2-7,once,TRBV7-9,TRBD2,CASVGLAGVSYEQYF,TGTGCCAGCGTGGGACTAGCGGGAGTCTCCTACGAGCAGTACTTC
TRBJ2-3,-,TRBV5-1,-,CASSDLTADTQYF,TGCGCCAGCAGCGACCTCACGGCGGATACGCAGTATTTT
TRBJ2-1,once,TRBV9,TRBD2,CASSVGGSGFHNEQFF,TGTGCCAGCAGCGTAGGGGGTAGCGGGTTTCACAATGAGCAGTTCTTC
TRBJ2-3,-,TRBV2,TRBD2,CASSEGFTSGRADTQYF,TGTGCCAGCAGTGAAGGATTTACTAGCGGGAGGGCAGATACGCAGTATTTT
TRBJ1-4,-,TRBV19,-,CASSTSVATNEKLFF,TGTGCCAGTAGTACATCGGTGGCAACTAATGAAAAACTGTTTTTT
TRBJ1-1,-,TRBV11-2,-,CASSFRLLGGATEAFF,TGTGCCAGCAGCTTTCGGCTACTAGGGGGGGCCACTGAAGCTTTCTTT
TRBJ1-1,many,TRBV6-5,-,CASRTRVTEAFF,TGTGCCAGCAGGACGAGGGTCACTGAAGCTTTCTTT
TRBJ2-3,-,TRBV2,TRBD2,CASSLAGFADTQYF,TGTGCCAGCAGTCTAGCGGGATTCGCAGATACGCAGTATTTT
TRBJ2-1,-,TRBV4-1,TRBD2,CASSHTGTSGRDEQFF,TGCGCCAGCAGCCACACCGGGACTAGTGGTCGGGATGAGCAGTTCTTC
TRBJ1-6,-,TRBV30,-,CACGQFSNSPLHF,TGTGCCTGCGGGCAGTTTAGCAATTCACCCCTCCACTTT
TRBJ1-1,-,TRBV28,-,CASSIGAPTEAFF,TGTGCCAGCAGTATAGGGGCCCCCACTGAAGCTTTCTTT
TRBJ2-2,-,TRBV5-1,-,CASSLSGATGELFF,TGCGCCAGCAGCTTGTCTGGGGCCACCGGGGAGCTGTTTTTT
TRBJ2-2,-,TRBV7-8,-,CASRLTGANTGELFF,TGTGCCAGCAGATTGACAGGTGCGAACACCGGGGAGCTGTTTTTT
TRBJ2-3,-,TRBV15,TRBD2,CATSRTNSGRFTDTQYF,TGTGCCACCAGCAGAACAAATAGCGGGAGGTTTACAGATACGCAGTATTTT
TRBJ1-5,-,TRBV28,-,CASSLNNQPQHF,TGTGCCAGCAGTTTAAATAACCAGCCCCAGCATTTT
TRBJ1-5,-,TRBV18,-,CASSNRDTFLKGNQPQHF,TGTGCCAGCTCAAACCGGGACACCTTCCTTAAGGGCAATCAGCCCCAGCATTTT
TRBJ2-5,-,TRBV6-5,TRBD1,CASSDQGQRETQYF,TGTGCCAGCAGTGACCAGGGACAGAGGGAGACCCAGTACTTC
TRBJ2-7,-,TRBV6-1,TRBD1,CASSDVGQGAYEQYF,TGTGCCAGCAGTGACGTGGGACAGGGGGCCTACGAGCAGTACTTC
TRBJ2-7,-,TRBV10-2,-,CASSDFNYEQYF,TGCGCCAGCAGTGATTTCAATTACGAGCAGTACTTC
TRBJ2-7,-,TRBV7-6,-,CASSPGLRHEQYF,TGTGCCAGCAGCCCTGGGCTGCGCCACGAGCAGTACTTC
TRBJ2-4,-,TRBV19,TRBD1,CASSNAGGVDIQYF,TGTGCCAGTAGTAATGCAGGGGGAGTAGACATTCAGTACTTC
TRBJ2-7,-,TRBV5-1,TRBD2,CASSLQTSGYEQYF,TGCGCCAGCAGCTTGCAGACTAGCGGTTACGAGCAGTACTTC
TRBJ1-5,many,TRBV19,TRBD1,CGSMGTVGNQPQHF,TGTGGGAGTATGGGGACAGTGGGCAATCAGCCCCAGCATTTT
TRBJ1-2,-,TRBV5-1,-,CASSLQSTAAGYTF,TGCGCCAGCAGCCTACAGTCGACGGCCGCTGGCTACACCTTC
TRBJ2-7,-,TRBV29-1,-,CSVQGSTDEQYF,TGCAGCGTTCAAGGCTCGACGGACGAGCAGTACTTC
TRBJ1-5,-,TRBV10-3,TRBD1,CAISELPGQGDQPQHF,TGTGCCATCAGTGAGCTACCGGGACAGGGGGATCAGCCCCAGCATTTT
TRBJ2-2,once,TRBV5-1,-,CASSLRGSGTGELFF,TGCGCCAGCAGCTTGCGGGGGTCGGGCACCGGGGAGCTGTTTTTT
TRBJ2-3,-,TRBV11-2,-,CASSFHPGSEGNTQYF,TGTGCCAGCAGCTTTCATCCAGGGAGTGAAGGGAATACGCAGTATTTT
TRBJ1-1,-,TRBV29-1,-,CSVGVPEAFF,TGCAGCGTTGGGGTTCCCGAAGCTTTCTTT
TRBJ2-1,few,TRBV25-1,-,CASTGTASYNEQFF,TGTGCCAGCACGGGGACGGCGTCCTACAATGAGCAGTTCTTC
TRBJ1-2,-,TRBV28,-,CASSTDRNLYGYTF,TGTGCCAGCAGTACAGACAGGAACCTCTATGGCTACACCTTC
TRBJ2-6,-,TRBV2,-,CASTLSGANVLTF,TGTGCCAGCACCCTCTCTGGGGCCAACGTCCTGACTTTC
TRBJ2-1,-,TRBV7-9,TRBD2,CASSTASFGTSSNEQFF,TGTGCCAGCAGCACCGCCTCGTTCGGGACTAGCAGCAATGAGCAGTTCTTC
TRBJ2-1,-,TRBV11-3,-,CASSQGNSNEQFF,TGTGCCAGCAGCCAAGGGAACTCCAATGAGCAGTTCTTC
TRBJ2-2,-,TRBV7-9,TRBD1,CASRQGARDTGELFF,TGTGCCAGCAGACAGGGGGCGCGGGACACCGGGGAGCTGTTTTTT
TRBJ1-5,-,TRBV6-5,-,CASSQGRGVSAQHF,TGTGCCAGCAGCCAGGGACGAGGGGTCTCGGCCCAGCATTTT
TRBJ1-1,-,TRBV28,TRBD1,CASSSDDRGAFF,TGTGCCAGCAGTTCTGATGACAGGGGAGCTTTCTTT
TRBJ2-5,-,TRBV5-1,-,CASSLEVRQVRTQYF,TGCGCCAGCAGCTTGGAAGTTCGGCAGGTCCGAACCCAGTACTTC
TRBJ1-2,many,TRBV15,TRBD1,CATSVGDRAGYTF,TGTGCCACCAGCGTCGGGGACAGGGCTGGCTACACCTTC
TRBJ1-3,-,TRBV7-2,-,CASSLWWSSGNTIYF,TGTGCCAGCAGCTTATGGTGGAGCTCTGGAAACACCATATATTTT
TRBJ2-7,-,TRBV7-5,-,CVRSETQEPYEQYF,TGTGTCAGAAGCGAGACACAGGAACCCTACGAGCAGTACTTC
TRBJ2-3,once,TRBV28,-,CASSLSYTDTQYF,TGTGCCAGCTCCCTATCTTACACAGATACGCAGTATTTT
TRBJ2-1,-,TRBV6-4,-,CASSDHGFSSYNEQFF,TGTGCCAGCAGTGATCATGGGTTTAGCTCCTACAATGAGCAGTTCTTC
TRBJ1-1,-,TRBV15,-,CATSRGGGRTEAFF,TGTGCCACCAGCAGAGGGGGGGGGCGCACTGAAGCTTTCTTT
TRBJ2-1,-,TRBV29-1,-,CSVPRGGFDYNEQFF,TGCAGCGTCCCCAGGGGGGGATTTGACTACAATGAGCAGTTCTTC
TRBJ2-2,-,TRBV10-1,TRBD2,CASSESPSGRTGELFF,TGCGCCAGCAGTGAGTCTCCTAGCGGGAGGACCGGGGAGCTGTTTTTT
TRBJ2-3,few,TRBV19,TRBD2,CASSRGGTRTDTQYF,TGTGCCAGTAGCCGGGGGGGGACCCGCACAGATACGCAGTATTTT
TRBJ1-1,-,TRBV7-9,-,CASSLNRLMNTEAFF,TGTGCCAGCAGCTTAAACAGGCTCATGAACACTGAAGCTTTCTTT
TRBJ2-5,-,TRBV7-9,TRBD2,CASSFGTSGLVETQYF,TGTGCCAGCAGCTTCGGGACTAGCGGGCTGGTGGAGACCCAGTACTTC
TRBJ1-5,-,TRBV28,-,CASMGGPRGNQPQHF,TGTGCCAGCATGGGTGGACCCCGCGGCAATCAGCCCCAGCATTTT
TRBJ2-4,-,TRBV28,-,CASRLGQGEDIQYF,TGTGCCAGCAGGTTGGGACAAGGGGAAGACATTCAGTACTTC
TRBJ2-6,-,TRBV6-1,-,CASSVGGSRAGANVLTF,TGTGCCAGCAGTGTTGGGGGATCTAGGGCTGGGGCCAACGTCCTGACTTTC
TRBJ1-2,few,TRBV19,-,CANPRSNVLGGYTF,TGTGCCAACCCCCGTTCGAATGTGCTCGGAGGCTACACCTTC